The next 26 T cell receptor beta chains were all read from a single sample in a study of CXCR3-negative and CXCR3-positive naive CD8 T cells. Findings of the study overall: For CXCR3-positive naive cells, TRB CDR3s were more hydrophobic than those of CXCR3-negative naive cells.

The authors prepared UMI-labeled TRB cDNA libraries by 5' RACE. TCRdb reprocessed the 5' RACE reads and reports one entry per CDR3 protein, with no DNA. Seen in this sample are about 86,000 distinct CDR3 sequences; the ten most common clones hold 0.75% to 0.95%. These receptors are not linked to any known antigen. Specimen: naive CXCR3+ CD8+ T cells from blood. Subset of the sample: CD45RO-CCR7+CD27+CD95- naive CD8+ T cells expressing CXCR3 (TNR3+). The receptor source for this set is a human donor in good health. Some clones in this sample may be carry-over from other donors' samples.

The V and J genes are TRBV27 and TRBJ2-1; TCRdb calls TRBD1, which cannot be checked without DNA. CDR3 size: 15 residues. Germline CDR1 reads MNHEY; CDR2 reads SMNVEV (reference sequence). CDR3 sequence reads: CASRQGMPYYNEQFF.

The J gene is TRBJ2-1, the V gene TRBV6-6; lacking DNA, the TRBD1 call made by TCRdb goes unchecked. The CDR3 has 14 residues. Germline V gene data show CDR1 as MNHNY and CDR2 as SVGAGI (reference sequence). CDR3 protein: CASTQGSSYNEQFF.

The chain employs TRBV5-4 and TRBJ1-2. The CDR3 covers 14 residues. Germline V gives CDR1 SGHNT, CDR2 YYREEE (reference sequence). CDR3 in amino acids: CASSLVLEDYGYTF. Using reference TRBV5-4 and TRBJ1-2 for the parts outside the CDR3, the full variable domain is ETGVTQSPTHLIKTRGQQVTLRCSSQSGHNTVSWYQQALGQGPQFIFQYYREEENGRGNFPPRFSGLQFPNYSSELNVNALELDDSALYLCASSLVLEDYGYTFGSGTRLTVV.

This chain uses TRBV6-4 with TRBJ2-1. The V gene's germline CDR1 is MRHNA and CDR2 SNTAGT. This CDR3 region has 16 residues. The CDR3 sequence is CASSDSSRSDNNEQFF.

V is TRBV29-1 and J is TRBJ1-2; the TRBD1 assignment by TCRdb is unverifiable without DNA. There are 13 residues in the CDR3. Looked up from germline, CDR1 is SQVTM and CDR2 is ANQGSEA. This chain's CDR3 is CSVVRQGESGYTF. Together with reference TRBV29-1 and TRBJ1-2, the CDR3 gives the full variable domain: SAVISQKPSRDICQRGTSLTIQCQVDSQVTMMFWYRQQPGQSLTLIATANQGSEATYESGFVIDKFPISRPNLTFSTLTVSNMSPEDSSIYLCSVVRQGESGYTFGSGTRLTVV.

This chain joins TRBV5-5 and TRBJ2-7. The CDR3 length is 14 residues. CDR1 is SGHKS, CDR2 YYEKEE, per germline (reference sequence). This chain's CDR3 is CASSLAGIGYEQYF.

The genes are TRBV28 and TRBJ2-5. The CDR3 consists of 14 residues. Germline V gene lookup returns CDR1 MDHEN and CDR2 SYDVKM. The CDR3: CASSLEWRQETQYF.

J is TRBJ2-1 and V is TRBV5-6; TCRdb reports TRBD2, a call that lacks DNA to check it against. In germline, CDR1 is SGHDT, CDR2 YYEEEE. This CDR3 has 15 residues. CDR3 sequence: CASSLGLAVGNEQFF.

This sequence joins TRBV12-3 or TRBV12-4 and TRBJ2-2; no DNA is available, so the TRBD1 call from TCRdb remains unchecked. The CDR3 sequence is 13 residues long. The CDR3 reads CASSPGGNGELFF.

The CDR3 spells CASSSLTVWGTEAFF. The chain has TRBV7-2 and TRBJ1-1; TCRdb designates TRBD1, a call that cannot be tested without DNA. CDR3 length equals 15 residues. Germline CDR1 and CDR2: SGHTA and FQGNSA.

CDR3 protein: CASSQGIQREFDEQFF. This chain uses TRBV4-3 with TRBJ2-1; the D call from TCRdb, TRBD2, cannot be confirmed without DNA. This CDR3 spans 16 amino acids. CDR1 LGHNA and CDR2 YSLEER come from the germline V gene.

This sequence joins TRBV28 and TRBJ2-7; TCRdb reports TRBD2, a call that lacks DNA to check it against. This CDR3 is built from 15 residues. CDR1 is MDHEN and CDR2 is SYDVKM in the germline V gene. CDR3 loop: CASSAGLAGLYEQYF. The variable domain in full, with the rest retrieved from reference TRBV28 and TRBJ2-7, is DVKVTQSSRYLVKRTGEKVFLECVQDMDHENMFWYRQDPGLGLRLIYFSYDVKMKEKGDIPEGYSVSREKKERFSLILESASTNQTSMYLCASSAGLAGLYEQYFGPGTRLTVT.

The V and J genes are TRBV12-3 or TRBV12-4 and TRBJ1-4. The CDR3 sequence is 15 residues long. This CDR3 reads CASLRAQGVDEKLFF.

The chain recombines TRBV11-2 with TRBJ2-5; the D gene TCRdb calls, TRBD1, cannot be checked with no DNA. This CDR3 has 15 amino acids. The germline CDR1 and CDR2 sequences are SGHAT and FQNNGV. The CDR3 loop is CASSLDPAPQETQYF.

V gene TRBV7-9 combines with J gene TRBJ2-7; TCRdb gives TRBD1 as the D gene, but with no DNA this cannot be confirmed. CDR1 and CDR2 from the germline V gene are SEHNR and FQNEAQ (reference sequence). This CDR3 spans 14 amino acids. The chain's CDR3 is CASSFADRAGEQYF. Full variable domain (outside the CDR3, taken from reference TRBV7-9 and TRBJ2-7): DTGVSQNPRHKITKRGQNVTFRCDPISEHNRLYWYRQTLGQGPEFLTYFQNEAQLEKSRLLSDRFSAERPKGSFSTLEIQRTEQGDSAMYLCASSFADRAGEQYFGPGTRLTVT.

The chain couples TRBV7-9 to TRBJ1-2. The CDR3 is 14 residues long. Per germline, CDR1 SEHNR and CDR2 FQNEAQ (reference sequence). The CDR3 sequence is CASSLGGTNYGYTF. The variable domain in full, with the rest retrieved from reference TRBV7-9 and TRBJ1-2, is DTGVSQNPRHKITKRGQNVTFRCDPISEHNRLYWYRQTLGQGPEFLTYFQNEAQLEKSRLLSDRFSAERPKGSFSTLEIQRTEQGDSAMYLCASSLGGTNYGYTFGSGTRLTVV.

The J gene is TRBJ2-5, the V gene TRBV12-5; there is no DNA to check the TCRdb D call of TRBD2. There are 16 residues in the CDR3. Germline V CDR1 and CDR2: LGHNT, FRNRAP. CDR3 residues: CASGRHGAGGEETQYF.

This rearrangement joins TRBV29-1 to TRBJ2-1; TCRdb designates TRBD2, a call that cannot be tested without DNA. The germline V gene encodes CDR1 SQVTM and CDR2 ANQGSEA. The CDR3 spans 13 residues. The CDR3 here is CSVEGRVRAEQFF.

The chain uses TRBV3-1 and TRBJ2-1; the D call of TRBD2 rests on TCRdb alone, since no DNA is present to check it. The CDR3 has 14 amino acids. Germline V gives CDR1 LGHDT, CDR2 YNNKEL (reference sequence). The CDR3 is CASSQAAGDNEQFF.

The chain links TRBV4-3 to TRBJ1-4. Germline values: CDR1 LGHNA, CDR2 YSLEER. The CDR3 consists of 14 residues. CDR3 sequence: CASSQDAGFEKLFF.

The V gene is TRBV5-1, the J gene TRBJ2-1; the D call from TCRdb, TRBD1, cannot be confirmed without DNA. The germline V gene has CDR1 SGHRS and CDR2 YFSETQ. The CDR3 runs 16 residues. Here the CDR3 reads CASSLDNGQGRNEQFF.

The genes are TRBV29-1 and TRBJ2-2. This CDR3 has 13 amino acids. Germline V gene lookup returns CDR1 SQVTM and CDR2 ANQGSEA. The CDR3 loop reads CSVEAENTGELFF.

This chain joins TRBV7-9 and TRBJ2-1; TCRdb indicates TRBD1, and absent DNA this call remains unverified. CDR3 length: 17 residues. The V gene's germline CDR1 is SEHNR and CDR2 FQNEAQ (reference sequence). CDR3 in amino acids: CASSDRGRLAPDNEQFF.

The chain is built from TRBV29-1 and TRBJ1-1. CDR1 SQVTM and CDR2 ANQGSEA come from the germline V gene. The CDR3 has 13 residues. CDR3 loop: CSVEDGQNTEAFF.

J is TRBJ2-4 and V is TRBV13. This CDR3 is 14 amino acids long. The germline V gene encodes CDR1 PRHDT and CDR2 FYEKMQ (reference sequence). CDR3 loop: CASGTYLAKNIQYF.

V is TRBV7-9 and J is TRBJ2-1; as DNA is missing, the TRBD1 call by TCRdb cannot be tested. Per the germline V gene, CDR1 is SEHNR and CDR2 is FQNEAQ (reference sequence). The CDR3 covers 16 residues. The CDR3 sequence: CASSGFHGTLYNEQFF.